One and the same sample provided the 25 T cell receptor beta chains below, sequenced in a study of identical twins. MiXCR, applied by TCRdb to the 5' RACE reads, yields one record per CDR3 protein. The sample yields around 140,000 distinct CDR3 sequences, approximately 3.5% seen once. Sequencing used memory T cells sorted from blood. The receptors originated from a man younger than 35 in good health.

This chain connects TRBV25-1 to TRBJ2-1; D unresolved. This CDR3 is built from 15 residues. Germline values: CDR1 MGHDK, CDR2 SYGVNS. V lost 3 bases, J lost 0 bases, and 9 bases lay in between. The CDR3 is CASSDVRSSYNEQFF. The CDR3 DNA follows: TGTGCCAGCAGTGATGTGAGGAGCTCCTACAATGAGCAGTTCTTC.

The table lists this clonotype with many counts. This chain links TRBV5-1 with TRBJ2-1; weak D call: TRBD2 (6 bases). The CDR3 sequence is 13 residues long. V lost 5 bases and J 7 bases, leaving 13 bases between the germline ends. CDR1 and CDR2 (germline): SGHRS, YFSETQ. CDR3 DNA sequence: TGCGCCAGCAGTATGGGAGGTCTTAATGAGCAGTTCTTC. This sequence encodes CASSMGGLNEQFF.

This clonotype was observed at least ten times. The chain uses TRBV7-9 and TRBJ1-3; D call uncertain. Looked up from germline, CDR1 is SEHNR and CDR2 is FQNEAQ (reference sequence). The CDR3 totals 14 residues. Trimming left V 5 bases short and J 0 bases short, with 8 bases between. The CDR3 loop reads CASSQASSGNTIYF. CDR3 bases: TGTGCCAGCAGCCAAGCTAGCTCTGGAAACACCATATATTTT. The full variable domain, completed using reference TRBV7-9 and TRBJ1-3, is DTGVSQNPRHKITKRGQNVTFRCDPISEHNRLYWYRQTLGQGPEFLTYFQNEAQLEKSRLLSDRFSAERPKGSFSTLEIQRTEQGDSAMYLCASSQASSGNTIYFGEGSWLTVV.

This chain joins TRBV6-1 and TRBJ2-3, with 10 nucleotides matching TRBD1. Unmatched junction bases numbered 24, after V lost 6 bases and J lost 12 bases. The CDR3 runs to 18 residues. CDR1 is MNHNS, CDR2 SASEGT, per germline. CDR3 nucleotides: TGTGCCAGCAGGACGAACCGACAGGGGGCAGGAGCCGGCGGCAGTCAGTATTTT. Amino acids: CASRTNRQGAGAGGSQYF.

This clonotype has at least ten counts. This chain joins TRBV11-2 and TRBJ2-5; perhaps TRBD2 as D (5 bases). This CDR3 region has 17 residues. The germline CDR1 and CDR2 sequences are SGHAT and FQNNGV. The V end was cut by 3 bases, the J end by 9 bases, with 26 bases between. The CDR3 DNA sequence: TGTGCCAGCAGCTTCGCTCGCTCCGGGATCTCCGGGTTGTCCCAGTACTTC. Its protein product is CASSFARSGISGLSQYF.

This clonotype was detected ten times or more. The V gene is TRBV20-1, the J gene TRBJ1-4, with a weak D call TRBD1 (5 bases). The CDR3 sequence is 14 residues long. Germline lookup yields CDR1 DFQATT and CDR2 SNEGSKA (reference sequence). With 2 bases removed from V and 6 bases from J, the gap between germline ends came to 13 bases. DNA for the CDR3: TGCAGTGCTAGACGTCTAGGGGCCGATGAAAAACTGTTTTTT. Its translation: CSARRLGADEKLFF.

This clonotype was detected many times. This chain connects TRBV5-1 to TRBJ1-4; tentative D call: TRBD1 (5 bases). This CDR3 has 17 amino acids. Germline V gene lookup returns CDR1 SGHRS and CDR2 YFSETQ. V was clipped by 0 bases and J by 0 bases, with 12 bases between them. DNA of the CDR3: TGCGCCAGCAGCTTGGCCGGCAGGGCTGCAACTAATGAAAAACTGTTTTTT. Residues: CASSLAGRAATNEKLFF.

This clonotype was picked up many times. The CDR3: CSVGGLGGKLFF. The CDR3 DNA sequence: TGCAGCGTTGGAGGGTTAGGAGGAAAACTGTTTTTT. V gene TRBV29-1 combines with J gene TRBJ1-4; no firm D call. Trimming took off 4 bases at V and 10 bases at J, with 13 bases between the two ends. This CDR3 contains 12 residues. Germline assignment: CDR1 SQVTM and CDR2 ANQGSEA.

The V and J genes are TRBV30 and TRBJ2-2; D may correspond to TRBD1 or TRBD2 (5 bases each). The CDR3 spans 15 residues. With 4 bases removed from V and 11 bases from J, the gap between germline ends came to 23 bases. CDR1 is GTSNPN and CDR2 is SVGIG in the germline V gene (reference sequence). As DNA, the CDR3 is TGTGCCTGGACCCCCACGTCGCTGGGACCGGGAGAGCTGTTTTTT. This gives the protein CAWTPTSLGPGELFF.

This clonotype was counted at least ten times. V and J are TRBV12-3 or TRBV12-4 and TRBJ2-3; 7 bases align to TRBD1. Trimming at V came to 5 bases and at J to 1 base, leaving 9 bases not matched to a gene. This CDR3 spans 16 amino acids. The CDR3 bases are TGTGCCAGCAGTCCCATGACAGGGTACGGCACAGATACGCAGTATTTT. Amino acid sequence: CASSPMTGYGTDTQYF.

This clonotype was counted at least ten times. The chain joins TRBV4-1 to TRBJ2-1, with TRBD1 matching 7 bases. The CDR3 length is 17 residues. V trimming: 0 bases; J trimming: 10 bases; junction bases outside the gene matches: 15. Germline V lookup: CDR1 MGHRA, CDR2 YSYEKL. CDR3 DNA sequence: TGCGCCAGCAGCCAAGATGGCTTGGGACAGCGACAGAGAGAGCAGTTCTTC. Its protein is CASSQDGLGQRQREQFF.

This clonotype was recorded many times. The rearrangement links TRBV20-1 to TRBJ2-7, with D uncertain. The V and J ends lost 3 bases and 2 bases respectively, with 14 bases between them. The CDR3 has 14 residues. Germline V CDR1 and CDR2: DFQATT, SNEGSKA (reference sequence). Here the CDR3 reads CSASPPSYAYEQYF. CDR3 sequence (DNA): TGCAGTGCTAGCCCACCGTCTTACGCCTACGAGCAGTACTTC.

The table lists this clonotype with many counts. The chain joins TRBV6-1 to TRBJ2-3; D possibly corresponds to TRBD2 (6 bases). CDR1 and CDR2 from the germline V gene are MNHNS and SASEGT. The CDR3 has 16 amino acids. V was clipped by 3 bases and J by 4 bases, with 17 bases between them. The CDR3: CASSEFSGEAADTQYF. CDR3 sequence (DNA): TGTGCCAGCAGTGAGTTTTCGGGAGAGGCCGCAGATACGCAGTATTTT.

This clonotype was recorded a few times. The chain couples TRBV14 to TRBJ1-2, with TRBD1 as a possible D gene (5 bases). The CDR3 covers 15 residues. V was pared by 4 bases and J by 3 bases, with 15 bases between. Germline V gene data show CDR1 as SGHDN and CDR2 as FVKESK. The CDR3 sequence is CASSPPWQGHYGYTF. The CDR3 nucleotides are TGTGCCAGCAGCCCACCCTGGCAGGGTCACTATGGCTACACCTTC.

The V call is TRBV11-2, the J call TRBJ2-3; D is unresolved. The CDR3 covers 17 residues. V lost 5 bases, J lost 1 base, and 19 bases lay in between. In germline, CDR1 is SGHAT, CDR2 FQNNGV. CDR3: CASSPGVTRWGTDTQYF. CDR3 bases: TGTGCCAGCAGCCCCGGCGTTACCAGGTGGGGCACAGATACGCAGTATTTT. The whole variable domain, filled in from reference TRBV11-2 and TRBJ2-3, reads EAGVAQSPRYKIIEKRQSVAFWCNPISGHATLYWYQQILGQGPKLLIQFQNNGVVDDSQLPKDRFSAERLKGVDSTLKIQPAKLEDSAVYLCASSPGVTRWGTDTQYFGPGTRLTVL.

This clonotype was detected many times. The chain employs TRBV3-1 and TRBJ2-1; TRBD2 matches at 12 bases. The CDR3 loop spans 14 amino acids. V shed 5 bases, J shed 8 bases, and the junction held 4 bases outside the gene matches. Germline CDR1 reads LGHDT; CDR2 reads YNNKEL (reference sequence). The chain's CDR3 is CASSSSGRADEQFF. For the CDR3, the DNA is TGTGCCAGCAGCTCTAGCGGGAGGGCCGATGAGCAGTTCTTC.

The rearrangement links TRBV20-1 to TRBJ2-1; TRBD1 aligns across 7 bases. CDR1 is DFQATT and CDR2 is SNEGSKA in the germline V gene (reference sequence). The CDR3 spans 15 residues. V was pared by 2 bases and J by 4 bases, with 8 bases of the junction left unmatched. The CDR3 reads CSARNDRVRYNEQFF. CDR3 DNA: TGCAGTGCTAGAAATGACAGGGTTCGGTACAATGAGCAGTTCTTC.

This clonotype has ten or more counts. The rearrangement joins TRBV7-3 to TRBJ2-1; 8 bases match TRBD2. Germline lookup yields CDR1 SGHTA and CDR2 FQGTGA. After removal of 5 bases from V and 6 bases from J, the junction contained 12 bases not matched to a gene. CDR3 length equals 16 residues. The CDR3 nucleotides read TGTGCCAGCAGCCCCCGACTAGCGAAGATGAGCAATGAGCAGTTCTTC. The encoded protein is CASSPRLAKMSNEQFF.

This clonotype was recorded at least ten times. CDR3 loop: CATSDPVLRGTQYF. The CDR3 DNA sequence: TGTGCCACCAGTGACCCCGTGTTGAGGGGTACGCAGTATTTT. This sequence joins TRBV24-1 and TRBJ2-3, with D perhaps given as TRBD1 or TRBD2 (5 bases each). The CDR3 covers 14 residues. CDR1 and CDR2 from the germline V gene are KGHDR and SFDVKD. Trimming stripped 4 bases from V and 8 bases from J, with 15 bases between.

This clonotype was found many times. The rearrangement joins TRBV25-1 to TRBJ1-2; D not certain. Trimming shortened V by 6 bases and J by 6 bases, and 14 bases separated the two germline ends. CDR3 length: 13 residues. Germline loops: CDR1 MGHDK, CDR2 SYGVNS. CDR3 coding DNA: TGTGCCAGCAGGGAGTCCTGGGGTGATGGCTACACCTTC. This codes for CASRESWGDGYTF.

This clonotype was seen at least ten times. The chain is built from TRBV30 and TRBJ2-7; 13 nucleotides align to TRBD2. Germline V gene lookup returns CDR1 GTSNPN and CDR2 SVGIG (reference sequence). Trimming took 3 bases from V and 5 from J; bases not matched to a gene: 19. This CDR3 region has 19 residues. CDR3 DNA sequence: TGTGCCTGGAGGGGGTGGGGGCAACGGACTAGCGGGAGTAACAACGAGCAGTACTTC. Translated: CAWRGWGQRTSGSNNEQYF.

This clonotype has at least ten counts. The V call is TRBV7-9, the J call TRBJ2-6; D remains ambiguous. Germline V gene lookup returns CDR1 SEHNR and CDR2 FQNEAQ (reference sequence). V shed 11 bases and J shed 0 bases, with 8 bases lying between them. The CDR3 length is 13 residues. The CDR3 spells CAGKSSGANVLTF. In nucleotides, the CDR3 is TGTGCCGGTAAATCCTCTGGGGCCAACGTCCTGACTTTC.

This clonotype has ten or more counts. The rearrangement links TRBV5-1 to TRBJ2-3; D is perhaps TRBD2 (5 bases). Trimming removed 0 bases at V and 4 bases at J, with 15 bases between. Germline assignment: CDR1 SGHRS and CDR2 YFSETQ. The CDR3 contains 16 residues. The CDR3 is CASSLGGSARADTQYF. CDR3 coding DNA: TGCGCCAGCAGCTTGGGGGGTAGCGCCCGAGCAGATACGCAGTATTTT.

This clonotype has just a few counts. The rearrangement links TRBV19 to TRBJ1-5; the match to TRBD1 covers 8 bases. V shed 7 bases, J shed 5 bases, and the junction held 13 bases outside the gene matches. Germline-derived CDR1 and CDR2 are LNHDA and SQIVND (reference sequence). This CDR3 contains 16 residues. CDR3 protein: CASTTLGQGIDQPQHF. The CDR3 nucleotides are TGTGCCAGTACCACGCTCGGACAGGGAATAGATCAGCCCCAGCATTTT.

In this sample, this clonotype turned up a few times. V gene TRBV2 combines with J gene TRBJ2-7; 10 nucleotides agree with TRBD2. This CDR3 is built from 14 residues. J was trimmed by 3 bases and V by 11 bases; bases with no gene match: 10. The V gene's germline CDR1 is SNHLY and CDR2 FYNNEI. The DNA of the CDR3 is TGTGCCTCAAGGGTGGGGACTAGCGACTACGAGCAGTACGTC. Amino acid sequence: CASRVGTSDYEQYV.